The 2 T cell receptor beta chains listed next were all sequenced from one sample in a study of early T cells in non-severe SARS-CoV-2 infection. Using its own MiXCR run on the 5' RACE reads, TCRdb lists one record per CDR3 protein. The table includes 75,000 to 100,000 distinct CDR3 sequences, around 16% detected once. Sequencing used whole blood. These receptors came from an adult who was a healthcare worker with PCR-confirmed SARS-CoV-2 infection or an uninfected control (not recorded which).

The chain uses TRBV29-1 and TRBJ1-1; 7 bases match TRBD1. Germline lookup yields CDR1 SQVTM and CDR2 ANQGSEA. The length of the CDR3 is 12 residues. V shed 8 bases and J 1 base; nucleotides not matched to a gene: 4. CDR3 protein: CSPRTGNTEAFF. CDR3 in DNA: TGCAGCCCCAGGACAGGGAACACTGAAGCTTTCTTT.

The V call is TRBV6-6, the J call TRBJ2-7, with 9 bases identical to TRBD1. Germline V gene lookup returns CDR1 MNHNY and CDR2 SVGAGI (reference sequence). The CDR3 loop spans 16 amino acids. The trim removed 0 bases at V and 2 bases at J, leaving 5 bases unmatched. The CDR3 protein is CASSYSLGQGAYEQYF. The DNA for the CDR3 is TGTGCCAGCAGTTACTCGTTGGGACAGGGAGCCTACGAGCAGTACTTC.